The 12 T cell receptor beta chains in this list originate from one sample, sequenced in a study of T-cell memory formation after mild COVID-19. TCRdb itself ran the 5' RACE reads through MiXCR, one entry per CDR3 protein. The top ten clones hold approximately 20% of a sample with approximately 340,000 distinct CDR3 sequences, less than 20% of them seen once. Specimen: PBMCs or a T cell subset sorted from them (not recorded which). All receptors derive from a man younger than 35 who had mild COVID-19 (a few samples of this study predate the infection). Cell type and time point are not known.

The table lists this clonotype with a few counts. This rearrangement joins TRBV6-1 to TRBJ2-7, with TRBD2 matching over 7 bases. CDR3 length equals 13 residues. J was trimmed by 4 bases and V by 4 bases; bases with no gene match: 4. The germline V gene encodes CDR1 MNHNS and CDR2 SASEGT. CDR3 nucleotide sequence: TGTGCCAGCAGTGCTGGGGGGGGGTACGAGCAGTACTTC. Residues: CASSAGGGYEQYF.

Only a few counts were recorded for this clonotype. The V call is TRBV30, the J call TRBJ2-1; 9 nucleotides agree with TRBD2. The ends lost 1 base at V and 4 bases at J; junction bases unmatched: 2. The germline gives CDR1 GTSNPN, CDR2 SVGIG (reference sequence). The CDR3 covers 14 residues. The CDR3 DNA is TGTGCCTGGAGTGGTAGCGGGGGATACAATGAGCAGTTCTTC. Amino acid sequence: CAWSGSGGYNEQFF.

The chain combines TRBV6-1 with TRBJ2-2; D remains ambiguous. Germline values: CDR1 MNHNS, CDR2 SASEGT. V shed 7 bases and J shed 0 bases, with 15 bases lying between them. This CDR3 has 16 amino acids. The CDR3 loop is CASTERRPTNTGELFF. The CDR3 region has the DNA TGTGCCAGCACCGAACGAAGGCCTACGAACACCGGGGAGCTGTTTTTT.

The sample holds a few counts of this clonotype. This chain uses TRBV20-1 with TRBJ1-5, with 11 bases identical to TRBD1. This CDR3 comprises 19 residues. The germline V gene has CDR1 DFQATT and CDR2 SNEGSKA (reference sequence). The ends lost 2 bases at V and 1 base at J; junction bases unmatched: 13. CDR3 protein: CSARKTGQGASISNQPQHF. DNA for the CDR3: TGCAGTGCTAGAAAAACTGGACAGGGGGCGAGTATAAGCAATCAGCCCCAGCATTTT.

The CDR3 bases are TGTGCCAGCAGTTTTGTCTCGGGGTTCAACTACGAGCAGTACTTC. Its translation is CASSFVSGFNYEQYF. The J gene is TRBJ2-7, the V gene TRBV12-3 or TRBV12-4; tentatively, D is TRBD2 (5 bases). The CDR3 covers 15 residues. V was shortened by 3 bases and J by 3 bases, with 15 bases between the two germline ends.

The V gene is TRBV6-5, the J gene TRBJ2-5; TRBD2 aligns across 9 bases. V trimming: 1 base; J trimming: 5 bases; junction bases outside the gene matches: 5. The CDR3 is 15 residues long. Germline-derived CDR1 and CDR2 are MNHEY and SVGAGI. CDR3 nucleotides: TGTGCCAGCAGTTACTTTTCTAGCGGGGAGGAGACCCAGTACTTC. Amino acids: CASSYFSSGEETQYF.

The chain recombines TRBV10-3 with TRBJ2-7; 7 bases match TRBD1. Germline V gives CDR1 ENHRY, CDR2 SYGVKD. The CDR3 length is 12 residues. The J segment lost 2 bases and the V segment lost 11 bases, leaving 6 bases of the junction unmatched. CDR3: CAGSGQTYEQYF. CDR3 DNA sequence: TGTGCCGGATCGGGACAGACCTACGAGCAGTACTTC.

This clonotype was detected only a few times. The chain is built from TRBV4-1 and TRBJ1-2; TRBD1 aligns across 7 bases. J gave up 4 bases and V 5 bases, and 10 bases lay outside the gene matches. This CDR3 is built from 15 residues. Germline-derived CDR1 and CDR2 are MGHRA and YSYEKL. CDR3 sequence reads: CASSDSGTDIYGYTF. CDR3 sequence (DNA): TGCGCCAGCAGCGATTCCGGGACAGATATCTATGGCTACACCTTC.

This clonotype was seen at least ten times. The rearrangement links TRBV7-2 to TRBJ2-5; 11 nucleotides match TRBD1. Trimming at V came to 1 base and at J to 8 bases, leaving 6 bases not matched to a gene. The length of the CDR3 is 15 residues. Germline loops: CDR1 SGHTA, CDR2 FQGNSA. CDR3 amino acids: CASSLDRDRGLTQYF. In nucleotides, the CDR3 is TGTGCCAGCAGCTTAGATCGGGACAGGGGGTTAACCCAGTACTTC.

The table lists this clonotype with many counts. The rearrangement uses TRBV7-3 and TRBJ1-1; weak D call: TRBD1 (6 bases). CDR1 and CDR2 (germline): SGHTA, FQGTGA. Trimming took off 2 bases at V and 2 bases at J, with 9 bases between the two ends. The CDR3 contains 14 residues. CDR3 residues: CASSLGQQNTEAFF. CDR3 nucleotides: TGTGCCAGCAGCTTAGGACAGCAAAACACTGAAGCTTTCTTT.

This clonotype has only a few counts. The J gene is TRBJ2-5, the V gene TRBV2; D is perhaps TRBD1 (6 bases). The germline gives CDR1 SNHLY, CDR2 FYNNEI. The CDR3 totals 15 residues. Deletions cut 8 bases from V and 2 bases from J, with 18 bases between. CDR3 coding DNA: TGTGCCAGCTCGCTCAGGGGAACCTTGCAAGAGACCCAGTACTTC. This gives the protein CASSLRGTLQETQYF. The full variable domain, its missing parts supplied by reference TRBV2 and TRBJ2-5, is EPEVTQTPSHQVTQMGQEVILRCVPISNHLYFYWYRQILGQKVEFLVSFYNNEISEKSEIFDDQFSVERPDGSNFTLKIRSTKLEDSAMYFCASSLRGTLQETQYFGPGTRLLVL.

The genes are TRBV11-2 and TRBJ1-6; no clear D. CDR1 is SGHAT and CDR2 is FQNNGV in the germline V gene. Trimming stripped 1 base from V and 0 bases from J, with 7 bases between. This CDR3 is built from 16 residues. The CDR3 DNA is TGTGCCAGCAGCTTAGCAGCCAGCTCCTATAATTCACCCCTCCACTTT. Its translation: CASSLAASSYNSPLHF.